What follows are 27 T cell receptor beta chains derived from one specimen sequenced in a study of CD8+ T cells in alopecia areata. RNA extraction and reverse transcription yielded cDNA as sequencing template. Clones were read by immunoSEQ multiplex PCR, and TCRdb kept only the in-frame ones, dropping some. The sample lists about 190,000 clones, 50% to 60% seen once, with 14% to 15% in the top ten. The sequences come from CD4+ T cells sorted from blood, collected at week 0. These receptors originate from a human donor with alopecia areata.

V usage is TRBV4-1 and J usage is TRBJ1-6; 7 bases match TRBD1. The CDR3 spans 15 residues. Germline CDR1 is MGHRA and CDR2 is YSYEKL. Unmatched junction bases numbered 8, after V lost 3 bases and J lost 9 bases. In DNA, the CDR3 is TGCGCCAGCAGCCAGGACCGGGACAGTCGTTCACCCCTCCACTTT. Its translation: CASSQDRDSRSPLHF.

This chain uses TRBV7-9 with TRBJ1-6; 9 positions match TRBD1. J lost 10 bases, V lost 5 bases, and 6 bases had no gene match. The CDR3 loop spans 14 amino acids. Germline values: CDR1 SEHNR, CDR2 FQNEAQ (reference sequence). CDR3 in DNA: TGTGCCAGCAGCCAGGACAGGGGTCAGTCACCCCTCCACTTT. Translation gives CASSQDRGQSPLHF.

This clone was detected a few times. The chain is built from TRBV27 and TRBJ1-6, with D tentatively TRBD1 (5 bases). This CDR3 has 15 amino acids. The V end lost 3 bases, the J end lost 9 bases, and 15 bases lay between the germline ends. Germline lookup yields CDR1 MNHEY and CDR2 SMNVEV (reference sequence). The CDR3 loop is CASSLDGGVRSPLHF. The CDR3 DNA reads TGTGCCAGCAGTTTGGACGGGGGTGTTCGTTCACCCCTCCACTTT.

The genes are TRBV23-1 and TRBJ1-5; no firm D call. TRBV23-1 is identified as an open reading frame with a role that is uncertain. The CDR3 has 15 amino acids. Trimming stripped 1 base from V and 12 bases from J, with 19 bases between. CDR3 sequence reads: CASSQYVRERKIQHF. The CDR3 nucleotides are TGCGCCAGCAGTCAATACGTAAGGGAAAGGAAAATCCAGCATTTT.

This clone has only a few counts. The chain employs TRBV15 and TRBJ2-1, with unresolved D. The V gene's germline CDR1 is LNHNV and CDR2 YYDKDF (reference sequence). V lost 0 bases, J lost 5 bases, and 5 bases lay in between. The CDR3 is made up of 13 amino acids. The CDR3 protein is CATSREGNNEQFF. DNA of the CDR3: TGTGCCACCAGCAGAGAGGGTAACAATGAGCAGTTCTTC.

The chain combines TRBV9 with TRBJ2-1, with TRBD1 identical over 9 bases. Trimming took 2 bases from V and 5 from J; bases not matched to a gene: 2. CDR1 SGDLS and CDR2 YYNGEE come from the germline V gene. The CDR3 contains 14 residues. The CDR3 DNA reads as TGTGCCAGCAGCGTCGGGACAGGGAACAATGAGCAGTTCTTC. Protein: CASSVGTGNNEQFF.

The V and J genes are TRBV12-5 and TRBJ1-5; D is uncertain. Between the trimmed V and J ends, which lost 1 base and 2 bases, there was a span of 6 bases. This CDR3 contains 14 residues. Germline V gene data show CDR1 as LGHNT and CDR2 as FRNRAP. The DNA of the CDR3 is TGTGCTAGTGGTTTGGGGGCCGGCAATCAGCCCCAGCATTTT. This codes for CASGLGAGNQPQHF.

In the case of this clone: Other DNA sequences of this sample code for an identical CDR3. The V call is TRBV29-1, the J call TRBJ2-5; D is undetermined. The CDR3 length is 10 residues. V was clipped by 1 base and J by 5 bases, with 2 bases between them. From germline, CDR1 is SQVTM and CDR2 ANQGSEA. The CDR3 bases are TGCAGCGTTGAAGTGGAGACCCAGTACTTC. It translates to CSVEVETQYF.

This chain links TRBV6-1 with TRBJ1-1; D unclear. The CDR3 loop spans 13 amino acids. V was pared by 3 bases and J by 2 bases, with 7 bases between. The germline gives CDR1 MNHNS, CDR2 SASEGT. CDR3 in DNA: TGTGCCAGCAGTGAGGGCCCTAACACTGAAGCTTTCTTT. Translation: CASSEGPNTEAFF.

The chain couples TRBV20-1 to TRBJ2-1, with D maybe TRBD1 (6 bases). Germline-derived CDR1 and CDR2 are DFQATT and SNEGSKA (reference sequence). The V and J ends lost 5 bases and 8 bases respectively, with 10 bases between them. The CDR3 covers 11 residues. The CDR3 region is CSAGGEYEQFF. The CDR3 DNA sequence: TGCAGTGCTGGGGGCGAGTATGAGCAGTTCTTC.

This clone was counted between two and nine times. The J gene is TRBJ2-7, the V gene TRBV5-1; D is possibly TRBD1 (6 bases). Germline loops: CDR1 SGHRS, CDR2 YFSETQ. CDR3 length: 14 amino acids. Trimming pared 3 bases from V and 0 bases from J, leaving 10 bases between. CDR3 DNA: TGCGCCAGCAGCTGGGACACCAGCTCCTACGAGCAGTACTTC. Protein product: CASSWDTSSYEQYF.

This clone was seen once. CDR3 region: CSVEVAAPGGYTF. The CDR3 DNA reads TGCAGCGTTGAAGTGGCAGCCCCGGGGGGCTACACCTTC. The chain recombines TRBV29-1 with TRBJ1-2; D is unclear. Germline V lookup: CDR1 SQVTM, CDR2 ANQGSEA. V shed 1 base and J shed 8 bases, with 14 bases lying between them. The CDR3 length is 13 residues. The full variable domain, its missing parts supplied by reference TRBV29-1 and TRBJ1-2, is SAVISQKPSRDICQRGTSLTIQCQVDSQVTMMFWYRQQPGQSLTLIATANQGSEATYESGFVIDKFPISRPNLTFSTLTVSNMSPEDSSIYLCSVEVAAPGGYTFGSGTRLTVV.

CDR3 loop: CASSVEGNGETQYF. In nucleotides, the CDR3 is TGTGCCAGCAGCGTAGAAGGGAATGGAGAGACCCAGTACTTC. The V call is TRBV9, the J call TRBJ2-5; no firm D call. CDR1 and CDR2 from the germline V gene are SGDLS and YYNGEE. V was cut by 0 bases and J by 4 bases, with 10 bases left in between. There are 14 residues in the CDR3.

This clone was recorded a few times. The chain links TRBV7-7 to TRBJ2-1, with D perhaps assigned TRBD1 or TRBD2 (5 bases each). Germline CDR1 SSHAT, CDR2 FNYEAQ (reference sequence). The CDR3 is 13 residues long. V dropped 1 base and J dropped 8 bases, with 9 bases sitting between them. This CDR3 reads CASSLVRGDEQFF. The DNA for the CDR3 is TGTGCCAGCAGCTTAGTCCGGGGCGATGAGCAGTTCTTC.

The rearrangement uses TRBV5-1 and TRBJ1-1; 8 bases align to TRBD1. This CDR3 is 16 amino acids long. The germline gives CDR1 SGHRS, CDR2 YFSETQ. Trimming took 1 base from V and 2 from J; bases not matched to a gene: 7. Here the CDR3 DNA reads TGCGCCAGCAGCTTGTTGACAGGGGCTTCTAACACTGAAGCTTTCTTT. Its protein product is CASSLLTGASNTEAFF.

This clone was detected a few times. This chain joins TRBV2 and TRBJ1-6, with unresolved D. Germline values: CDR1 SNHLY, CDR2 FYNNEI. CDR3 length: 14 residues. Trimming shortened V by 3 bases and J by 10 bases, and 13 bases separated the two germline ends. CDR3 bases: TGTGCCAGCAGTGAGGCGGCAGGCTCATCACCCCTCCACTTT. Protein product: CASSEAAGSSPLHF.

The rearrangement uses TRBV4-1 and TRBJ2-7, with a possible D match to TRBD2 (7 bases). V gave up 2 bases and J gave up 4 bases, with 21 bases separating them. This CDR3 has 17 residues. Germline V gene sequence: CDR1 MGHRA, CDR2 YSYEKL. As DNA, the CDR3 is TGCGCCAGCAGCCAATCTCTGAGCCGGGGAGGGGGGTACGAGCAGTACTTC. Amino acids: CASSQSLSRGGGYEQYF.

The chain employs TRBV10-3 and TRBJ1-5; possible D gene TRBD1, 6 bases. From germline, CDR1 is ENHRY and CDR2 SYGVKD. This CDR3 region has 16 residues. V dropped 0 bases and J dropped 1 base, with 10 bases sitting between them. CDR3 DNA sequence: TGTGCCATCAGTGAGTCCAGTGGGGGCAGCAATCAGCCCCAGCATTTT. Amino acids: CAISESSGGSNQPQHF.

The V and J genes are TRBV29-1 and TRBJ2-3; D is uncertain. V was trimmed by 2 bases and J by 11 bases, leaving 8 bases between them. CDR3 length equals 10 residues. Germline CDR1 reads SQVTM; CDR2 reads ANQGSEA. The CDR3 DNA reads TGCAGCGTTGAACGGACCCAGCAGTATTTT. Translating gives CSVERTQQYF.

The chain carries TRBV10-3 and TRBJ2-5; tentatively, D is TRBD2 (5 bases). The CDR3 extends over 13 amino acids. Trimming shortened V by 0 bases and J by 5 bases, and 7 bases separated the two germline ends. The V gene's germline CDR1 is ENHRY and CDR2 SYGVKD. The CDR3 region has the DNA TGTGCCATCAGTGAGTCTAGCGTTGAGACCCAGTACTTC. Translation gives CAISESSVETQYF.

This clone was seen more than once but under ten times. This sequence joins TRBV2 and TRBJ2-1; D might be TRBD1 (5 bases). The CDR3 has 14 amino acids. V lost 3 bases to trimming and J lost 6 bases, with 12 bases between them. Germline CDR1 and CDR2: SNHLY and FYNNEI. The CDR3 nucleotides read TGTGCCAGCAGTGACAGGGTGTGGGTCAATGAGCAGTTCTTC. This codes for CASSDRVWVNEQFF. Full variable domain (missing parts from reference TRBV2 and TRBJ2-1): EPEVTQTPSHQVTQMGQEVILRCVPISNHLYFYWYRQILGQKVEFLVSFYNNEISEKSEIFDDQFSVERPDGSNFTLKIRSTKLEDSAMYFCASSDRVWVNEQFFGPGTRLTVL.

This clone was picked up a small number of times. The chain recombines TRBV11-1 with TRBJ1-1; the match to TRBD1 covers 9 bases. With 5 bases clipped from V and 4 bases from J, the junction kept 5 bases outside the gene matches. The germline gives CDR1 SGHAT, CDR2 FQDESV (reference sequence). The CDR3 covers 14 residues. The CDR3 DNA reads TGTGCCAGCAGCGCATACAGGGGGCGCACTGAAGCTTTCTTT. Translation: CASSAYRGRTEAFF.

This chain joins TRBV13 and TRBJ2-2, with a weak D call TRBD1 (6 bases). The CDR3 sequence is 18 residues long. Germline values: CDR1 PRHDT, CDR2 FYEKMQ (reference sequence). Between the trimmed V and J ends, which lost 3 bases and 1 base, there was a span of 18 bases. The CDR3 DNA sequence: TGTGCCAGCAGCTTCCTGGCGCCGGGACAACAGAACACCGGGGAGCTGTTTTTT. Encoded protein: CASSFLAPGQQNTGELFF.

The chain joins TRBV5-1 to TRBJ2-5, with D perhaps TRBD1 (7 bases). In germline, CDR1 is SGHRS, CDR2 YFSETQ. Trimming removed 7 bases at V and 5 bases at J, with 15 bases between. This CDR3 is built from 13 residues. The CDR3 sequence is CASFRGVGETQYF. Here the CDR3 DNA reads TGCGCCAGCTTCAGGGGGGTCGGGGAGACCCAGTACTTC.

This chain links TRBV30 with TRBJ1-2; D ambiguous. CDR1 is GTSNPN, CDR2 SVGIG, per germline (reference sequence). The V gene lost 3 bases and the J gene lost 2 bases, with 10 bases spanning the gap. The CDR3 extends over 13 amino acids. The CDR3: CAWRTQQNYGYTF. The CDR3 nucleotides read TGTGCCTGGAGAACCCAACAGAACTATGGCTACACCTTC.

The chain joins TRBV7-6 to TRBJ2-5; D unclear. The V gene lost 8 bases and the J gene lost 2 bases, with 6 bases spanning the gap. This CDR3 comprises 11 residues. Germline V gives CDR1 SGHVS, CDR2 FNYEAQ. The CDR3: CASAAQETQYF. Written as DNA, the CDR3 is TGTGCCAGCGCCGCACAAGAGACCCAGTACTTC.

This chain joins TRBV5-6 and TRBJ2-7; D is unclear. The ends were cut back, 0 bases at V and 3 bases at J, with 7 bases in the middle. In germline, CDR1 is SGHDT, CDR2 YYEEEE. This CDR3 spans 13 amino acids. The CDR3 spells CASSLVESYEQYF. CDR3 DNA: TGTGCCAGCAGCTTGGTCGAGAGCTACGAGCAGTACTTC.